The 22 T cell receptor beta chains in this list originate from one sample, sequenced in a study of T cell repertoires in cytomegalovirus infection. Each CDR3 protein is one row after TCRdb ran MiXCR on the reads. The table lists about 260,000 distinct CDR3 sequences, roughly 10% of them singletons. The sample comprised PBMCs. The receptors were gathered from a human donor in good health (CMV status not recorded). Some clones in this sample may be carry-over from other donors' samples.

CDR3 sequence: CASSRGQGDTGELFF. The DNA for the CDR3 is TGTGCCAGCAGCCGGGGACAGGGAGACACCGGGGAGCTGTTTTTT. The chain is built from TRBV7-6 and TRBJ2-2; 9 nucleotides match TRBD1. J was trimmed by 3 bases and V by 5 bases; bases with no gene match: 4. Germline-derived CDR1 and CDR2 are SGHVS and FNYEAQ. This CDR3 region has 15 residues.

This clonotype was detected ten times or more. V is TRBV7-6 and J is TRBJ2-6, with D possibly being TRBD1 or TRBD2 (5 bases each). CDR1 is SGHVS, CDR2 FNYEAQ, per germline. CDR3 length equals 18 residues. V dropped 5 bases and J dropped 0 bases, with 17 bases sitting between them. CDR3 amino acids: CASSTPGTSVSGANVLTF. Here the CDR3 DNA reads TGTGCCAGCAGCACCCCGGGGACGAGTGTCTCTGGGGCCAACGTCCTGACTTTC.

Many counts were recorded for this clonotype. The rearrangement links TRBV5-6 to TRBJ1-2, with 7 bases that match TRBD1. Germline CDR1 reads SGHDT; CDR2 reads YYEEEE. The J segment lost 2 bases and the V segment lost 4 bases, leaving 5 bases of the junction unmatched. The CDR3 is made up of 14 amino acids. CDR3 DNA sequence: TGTGCCAGCAGCCTACAGGGGACAAACTATGGCTACACCTTC. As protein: CASSLQGTNYGYTF.

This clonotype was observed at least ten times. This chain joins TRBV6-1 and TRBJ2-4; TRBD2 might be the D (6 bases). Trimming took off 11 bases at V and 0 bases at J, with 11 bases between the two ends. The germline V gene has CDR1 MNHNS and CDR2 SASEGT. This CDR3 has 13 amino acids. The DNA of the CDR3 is TGTGCCTTGGAGGGCCCAGCCAAAAACATTCAGTACTTC. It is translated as CALEGPAKNIQYF.

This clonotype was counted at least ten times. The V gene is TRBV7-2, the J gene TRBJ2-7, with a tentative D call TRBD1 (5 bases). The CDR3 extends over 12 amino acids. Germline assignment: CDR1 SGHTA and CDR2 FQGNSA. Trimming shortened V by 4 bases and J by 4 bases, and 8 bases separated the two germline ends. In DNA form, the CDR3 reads TGTGCCAGCAGCTCACAGGTATACGAGCAGTACTTC. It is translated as CASSSQVYEQYF.

Here the CDR3 DNA reads TGTGCCAGCAGGCGGGAGGGCCTTTCCGATGAGCAGTTCTTC. Protein product: CASRREGLSDEQFF. The chain carries TRBV2 and TRBJ2-1; 9 positions agree with TRBD2. CDR3 size: 14 residues. Looked up from germline, CDR1 is SNHLY and CDR2 is FYNNEI. The junction had 8 bases not matched to a gene; V was cut back by 6 bases and J by 8 bases.

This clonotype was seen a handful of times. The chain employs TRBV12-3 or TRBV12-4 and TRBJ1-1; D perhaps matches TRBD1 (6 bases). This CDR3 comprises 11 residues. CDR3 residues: CVTRGNTEAFF. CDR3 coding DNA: TGTGTCACCAGGGGGAACACTGAAGCTTTCTTT.

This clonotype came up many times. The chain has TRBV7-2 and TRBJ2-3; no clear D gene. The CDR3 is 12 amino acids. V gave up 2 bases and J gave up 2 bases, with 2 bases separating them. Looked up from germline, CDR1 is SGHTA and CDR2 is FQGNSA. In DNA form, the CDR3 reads TGTGCCAGCAGCTTACCCACAGATACGCAGTATTTT. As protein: CASSLPTDTQYF.

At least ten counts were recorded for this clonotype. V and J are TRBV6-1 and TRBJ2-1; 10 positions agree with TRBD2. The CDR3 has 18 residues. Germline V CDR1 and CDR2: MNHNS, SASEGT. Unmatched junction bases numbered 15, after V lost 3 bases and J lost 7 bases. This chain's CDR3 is CASSDPGRASGSRNEQFF. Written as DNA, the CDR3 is TGTGCCAGCAGTGACCCAGGAAGGGCTAGCGGGAGTAGGAATGAGCAGTTCTTC.

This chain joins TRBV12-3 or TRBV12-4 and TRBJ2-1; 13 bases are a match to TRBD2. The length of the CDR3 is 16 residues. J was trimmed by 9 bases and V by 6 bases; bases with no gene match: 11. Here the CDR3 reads CASSLHTSGGVGEQFF. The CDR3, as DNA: TGTGCCAGCAGCTTACATACTAGCGGGGGGGTCGGTGAGCAGTTCTTC.

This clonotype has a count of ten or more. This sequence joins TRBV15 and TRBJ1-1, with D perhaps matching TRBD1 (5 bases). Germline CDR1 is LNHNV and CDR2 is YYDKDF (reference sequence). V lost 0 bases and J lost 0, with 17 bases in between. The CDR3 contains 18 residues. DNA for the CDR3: TGTGCCACCAGCAGAGAAGTGGGGCTTTCTCCCATGAACACTGAAGCTTTCTTT. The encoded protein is CATSREVGLSPMNTEAFF. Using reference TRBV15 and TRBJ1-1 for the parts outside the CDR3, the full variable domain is DAMVIQNPRYQVTQFGKPVTLSCSQTLNHNVMYWYQQKSSQAPKLLFHYYDKDFNNEADTPDNFQSRRPNTSFCFLDIRSPGLGDTAMYLCATSREVGLSPMNTEAFFGQGTRLTVV.

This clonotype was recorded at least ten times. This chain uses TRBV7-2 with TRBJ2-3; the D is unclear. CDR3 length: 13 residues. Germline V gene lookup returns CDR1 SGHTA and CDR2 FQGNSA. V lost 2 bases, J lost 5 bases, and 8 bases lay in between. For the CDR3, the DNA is TGTGCCAGCAGCTTATCTAGAGAAGATACGCAGTATTTT. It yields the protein CASSLSREDTQYF.

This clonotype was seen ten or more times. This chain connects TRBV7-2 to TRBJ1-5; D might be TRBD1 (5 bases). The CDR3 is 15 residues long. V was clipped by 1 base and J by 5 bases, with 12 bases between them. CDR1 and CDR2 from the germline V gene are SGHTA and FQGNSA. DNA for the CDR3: TGTGCCAGCAGCTTAGGGGGCGGAGCGTATCAGCCCCAGCATTTT. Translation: CASSLGGGAYQPQHF.

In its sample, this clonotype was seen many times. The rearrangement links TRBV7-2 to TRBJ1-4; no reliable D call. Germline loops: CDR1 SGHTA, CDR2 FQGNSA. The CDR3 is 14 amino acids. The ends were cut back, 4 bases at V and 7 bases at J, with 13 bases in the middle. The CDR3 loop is CASSSRGGSEKLFF. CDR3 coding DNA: TGTGCCAGCAGCTCGAGAGGCGGGTCTGAAAAACTGTTTTTT.

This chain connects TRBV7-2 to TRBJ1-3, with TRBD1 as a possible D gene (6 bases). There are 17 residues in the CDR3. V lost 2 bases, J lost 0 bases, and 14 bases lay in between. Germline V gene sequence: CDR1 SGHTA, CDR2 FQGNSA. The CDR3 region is CASSLSQGLLSGNTIYF. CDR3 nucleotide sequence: TGTGCCAGCAGCTTATCACAGGGCCTTCTCTCTGGAAACACCATATATTTT.

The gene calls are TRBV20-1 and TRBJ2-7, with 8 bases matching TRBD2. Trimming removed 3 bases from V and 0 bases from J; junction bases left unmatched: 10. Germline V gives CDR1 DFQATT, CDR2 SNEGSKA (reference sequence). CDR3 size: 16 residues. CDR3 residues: CSARSPGGGLSYEQYF. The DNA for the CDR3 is TGCAGTGCTAGGTCCCCGGGAGGGGGGCTCTCCTACGAGCAGTACTTC.

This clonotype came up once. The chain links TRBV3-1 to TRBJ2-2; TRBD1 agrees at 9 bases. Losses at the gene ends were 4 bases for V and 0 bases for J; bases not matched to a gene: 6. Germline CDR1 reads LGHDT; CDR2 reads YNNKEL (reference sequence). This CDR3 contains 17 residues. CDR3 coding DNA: TGTGCCAGCAGCCTTTACAGGGGGCGATCGAACACCGGGGAGCTGTTTTTT. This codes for CASSLYRGRSNTGELFF.

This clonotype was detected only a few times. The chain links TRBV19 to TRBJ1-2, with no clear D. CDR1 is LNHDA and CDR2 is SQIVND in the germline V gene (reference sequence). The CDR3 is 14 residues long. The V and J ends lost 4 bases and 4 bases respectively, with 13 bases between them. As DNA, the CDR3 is TGTGCCAGTAGTACTCGGGGTCCCGCCTATGGCTACACCTTC. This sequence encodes CASSTRGPAYGYTF.

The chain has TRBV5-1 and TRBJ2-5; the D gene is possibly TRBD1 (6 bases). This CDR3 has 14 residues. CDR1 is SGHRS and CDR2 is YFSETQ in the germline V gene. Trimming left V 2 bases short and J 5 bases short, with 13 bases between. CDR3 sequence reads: CASSFSRGSETQYF. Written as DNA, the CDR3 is TGCGCCAGCAGCTTCTCCAGGGGAAGCGAGACCCAGTACTTC.

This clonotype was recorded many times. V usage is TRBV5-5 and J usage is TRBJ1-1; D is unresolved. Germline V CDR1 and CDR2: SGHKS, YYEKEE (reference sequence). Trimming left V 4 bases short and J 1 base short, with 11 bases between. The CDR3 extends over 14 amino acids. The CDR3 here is CASSTLTGNTEAFF. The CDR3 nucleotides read TGTGCCAGCAGCACACTTACCGGGAACACTGAAGCTTTCTTT.

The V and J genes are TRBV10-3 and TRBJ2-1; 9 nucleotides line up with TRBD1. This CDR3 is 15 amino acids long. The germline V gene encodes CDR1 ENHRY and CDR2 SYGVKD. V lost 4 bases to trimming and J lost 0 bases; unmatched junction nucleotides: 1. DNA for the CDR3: TGTGCCATCAGTGGACAGGGGGGCTCCTACAATGAGCAGTTCTTC. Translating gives CAISGQGGSYNEQFF.

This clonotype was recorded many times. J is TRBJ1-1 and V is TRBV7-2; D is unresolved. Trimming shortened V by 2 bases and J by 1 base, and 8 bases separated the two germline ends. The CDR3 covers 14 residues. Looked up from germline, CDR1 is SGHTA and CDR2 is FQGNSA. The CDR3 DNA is TGTGCCAGCAGCTTATCGCCAGGGAACACTGAAGCTTTCTTT. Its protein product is CASSLSPGNTEAFF. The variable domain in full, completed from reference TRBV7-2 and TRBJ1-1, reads GAGVSQSPSNKVTEKGKDVELRCDPISGHTALYWYRQSLGQGLEFLIYFQGNSAPDKSGLPSDRFSAERTGGSVSTLTIQRTQQEDSAVYLCASSLSPGNTEAFFGQGTRLTVV.